Below are 2 T cell receptor beta chains sequenced from a single sample in a study of T cell responses to AZD1222 COVID-19 vaccine. Clones were read by immunoSEQ multiplex PCR, and TCRdb kept only the in-frame ones, dropping some. There are roughly 120,000 clones in the sample; 88% occur only once, and roughly 3.8% lies in the top ten. Here the sequenced sample was peripheral blood, taken 28 days after the second AZD1222 dose. Source of these receptors: an adult who received the AZD1222 COVID-19 vaccine.

The CDR3 region is CASRASGPGDSPLHF. The CDR3 coding sequence is TGTGCCAGCAGAGCCTCCGGGCCAGGAGATTCACCCCTCCACTTT. The J gene is TRBJ1-6, the V gene TRBV28; no reliable D call. The germline CDR1 and CDR2 sequences are MDHEN and SYDVKM. The CDR3 runs 15 residues. Between the trimmed V and J ends, which lost 6 bases and 8 bases, there was a span of 17 bases.

The CDR3 spells CASSFPGQGATYNSPLHF. The CDR3 DNA sequence: TGTGCCAGCTCATTTCCGGGACAGGGGGCAACCTATAATTCACCCCTCCACTTT. V gene TRBV18 combines with J gene TRBJ1-6; the match to TRBD1 covers 12 bases. J gave up 2 bases and V 5 bases, and 7 bases lay outside the gene matches. The CDR3 runs 18 residues. Germline V lookup: CDR1 KGHSH, CDR2 LQKENI.